This T cell receptor beta chain was sequenced in a study of cytomegalovirus exposure and HLA in healthy donors (TCRdb year 2017). General notes on the study: According to an earlier analysis of a few hundred of the donors, roughly 180 million T cells yielded some 110 million unique TCR beta sequences and about 300 Gb of sequence data. In addition to the first cohort of 500 to 850 subjects, a separate validation cohort of approximately 130 different subjects was used. Of the roughly 400 genotyped donors, approximately 83% fell in the genetic ancestry cluster associated with self-reported Caucasian donors. An early release that covered several hundred HLA-typed donors contained approximately 300 gigabases of sequencing data and tens of millions of unique TCR sequences. An earlier analysis of 587 of the donors used high-throughput TCR beta sequencing to judge whether each TCR beta V gene segment behaved as functional or pseudogenic. Among a few hundred genotyped donors of the cohort, an average of around 240,000 unique TCR beta nucleotide sequences were sequenced per donor, around 18% of them non-productive. In a later analysis, previously published TCR beta repertoires from hundreds of donors were re-analyzed and high-resolution HLA genotyping was added so that TCR occurrence patterns could be studied. Typing coverage differed by locus: A, B, C, DRB1 and DQB1 were typed in roughly 620-640 donors, DQA1 in roughly 510, DPA1 in 600 to 610, and DPB1 in about 450. High-throughput TCR immunosequencing, statistical association of individual TCRs with disease status, and machine learning were combined to predict cytomegalovirus infection status. Rather than using new phenotypic data, the later analysis identified candidate immune exposures from TCR beta sequences and from how often those sequences occurred across donors. Donor age, sex, ethnicity and CMV serostatus were compiled alongside the repertoire data. All discovery cohort repertoires had been generated on a single sequencing platform. The aim of the study was to test whether cataloging public T cell receptors could identify signatures of past pathogen exposure. Both class I and class II loci were covered by HLA typing, at four-digit resolution. A later genetic analysis took genome-wide SNP genotypes for about three fifths of the 666 donors and used that subset as a discovery cohort. Five DR-DQ haplotypes were handled as single units for association and clustering because linkage in the cohort was strong. Using immunosequencing, the study profiled T cell repertoires from about 650 subjects and related those repertoires to cytomegalovirus serostatus. The investigation overall reported the following: A later analysis associated roughly 17,000 TCR beta sequences with specific HLA alleles at a false discovery rate of 0.05. When HLA alleles, especially DR and DQ, strongly co-occurred, attributing TCR associations to individual alleles was difficult. The study gave a list of under 200 TCR beta chains associated with cytomegalovirus. In an earlier analysis of 587 of the donors, most TCR beta V segments appeared in productive rearrangements about 87% or about 30% of the time, broadly matching IMGT annotations. A cluster of highly shared sequence variants was judged likely to be a technical artifact of the sequencing pipeline. The presence/absence analyses assumed that sequencing depth was roughly uniform across donors, and that assumption may not be true. Because some donors lacked HLA typing at each locus, the association tests relied only on the typed subset. According to a later analysis, most CMV-associated TCR beta chains appeared to be HLA-restricted, and the HLA associations seemed to be driven largely by CMV exposure. A later genetic analysis reported fewer N-insertions in productive TCRs among donors in an Asian-associated ancestry cluster than the roughly 690-donor mean. Compared with equally common non-associated chains, HLA-associated TCR beta chains in a later analysis were more clonally expanded and had lower generation probabilities. In a later analysis, the rate of TCR association differed among HLA loci, with DRB1 alleles having the most associated TCRs and HLA-C alleles having the fewest. Immune exposure information for the cohort was limited to CMV serostatus. Most TCR sequences were observed very rarely across donors, whereas some public TCRs were present in many individuals. In vitro tests confirmed that a few of the cytomegalovirus-associated TCR beta chains recognize cytomegalovirus antigens. Some IMGT-functional V segments, including TRBV6-2 and TRBV6-3, could not be told apart with the 87-base-pair reads, so those segments were excluded. Correlated functional status among segregating V segments might reflect linkage disequilibrium, but an unknown experimental factor could not be ruled out. According to a later analysis, parvovirus B19, influenza, CMV and Epstein-Barr virus appeared linked to several top co-occurrence clusters. A further reported finding was that TCR beta sequences accurately predicted the HLA-A and HLA-B alleles for most subjects in the first cohort. The earlier analysis of approximately 540 of the donors excluded seventeen rarely observed V segments, including chromosome 9 orphons, because counts were too low. Only TCR beta chains were sequenced in this cohort, and the absence of alpha or paired-chain data limited detectable features. V-gene and J-gene trimming of TCR beta chains was associated with a missense DCLRE1C variant in a later genetic analysis, and the association was replicated in an independent cohort. In both the original and validation cohorts, the classifier was reported to diagnose cytomegalovirus status with high specificity and sensitivity. The authors suggested that the approach could potentially be generalized to other disease states and immunological phenotypes.

Including cysteine and phenylalanine, the CDR3 has 16 amino acids. CDR3 DNA is the only sequence kept; it has 48 bases, read in frame from the first base. CDR1 and CDR2, looked up from the germline V gene, are SGDLS and YYNGEE. V was cut back by 2 bases and J by 0 bases, leaving a gap of 12 bases between them. Details on this clone: Its antigen target is currently unknown. No much larger clone exists at a distance of one base, and base qualities are not known.

The cohort comprised some 680 healthy bone marrow donors. At the time of sampling, every cohort member was nominally healthy, though immune exposures that went unrecorded were likely present. The donor tested CMV seronegative, placing the donor among the 350 to 400 seronegative members of the cohort. Each donor provided a peripheral blood sample, and peripheral blood mononuclear cells were used for TCR beta sequencing. The Qiagen DNeasy Blood Extraction Kit was used to extract genomic DNA from the blood cell samples. Library preparation used the immunoSEQ multiplex PCR assay. A mixture of 60 forward primers for TCR Vbeta segments and 13 reverse primers for TCR Jbeta segments was used in the multiplex PCR. The CDR3 region of rearranged TCR beta genes was amplified from genomic DNA by a multiplex PCR assay. The Illumina HiSeq System was used to sequence the amplified TCR beta libraries as 87-base-pair reads. Per the authors' processing: A later analysis counted approximately 76 million unique TCR beta chains across the approximately 700 repertoires, and some 12 million of these chains were shared by at least two donors. A nearest-neighbor algorithm error-corrected the raw reads and collapsed the reads into unique sequences, merging closely related sequences to remove PCR and sequencing errors. V, D and J gene segments were assigned by aligning CDR3 sequences to IMGT reference sequences. Each retained sequence needed at least a six-nucleotide match to both a V gene segment and a J gene segment. A rearrangement counted as productive if the CDR3 had no stop codons and remained in frame with V and J, and every other rearrangement counted as non-productive. Following IMGT convention, CDR3 was defined as the stretch from the second conserved V-encoded cysteine to the conserved J-encoded phenylalanine. In an earlier analysis of approximately 590 of the donors, sequences lacking an unambiguous match to a single V gene segment were excluded. An earlier analysis of some 500 of the donors classified V segments as functional when productive rearrangements were above 56.7% and as segregating when the standard deviation between donors was above 5%. A statistical classification framework was built for diagnosing cytomegalovirus status from the catalog of TCR beta chain sequences. In a later analysis, V and J genes were assigned by comparing TCR nucleotide sequences against IMGT/GENE-DB human TR gene sequences. In a later analysis, CDR3 sequences and most-parsimonious VDJ recombination scenarios were assigned using the TCRdist pipeline. In a later analysis, each TCR beta chain was defined by its CDR3 amino acid sequence together with its V-gene family, and reads without a unique V-gene family were excluded. As a way to deal with suspected cross-contamination and a sequencing artifact, a later analysis dropped roughly 600 nucleotide sequences that were highly shared and had low generation probability. In a later analysis, a clonal expansion index was calculated for each public chain from normalized within-repertoire ranks of inferred template counts. Generation probabilities in a later analysis came from a VDJ recombination model fitted to out-of-frame rearrangements, and those results were checked against IGoR. In a later analysis, hypergeometric tests were used to score TCR-TCR, TCR-HLA and TCR-CMV co-occurrence, with a repertoire-size bias correction applied to TCR pairs. To estimate false discovery rates, a later analysis permuted the HLA or CMV assignments 20 times. In a later analysis, co-occurring TCRs were grouped with DBSCAN, and TCRdist sequence similarity was added when clustering was performed within HLA-allele-positive subsets. For co-occurrence clustering, repertoires with fewer than 30,000 or more than 120,000 public chains were excluded, along with a handful of repertoires with anomalous nucleotide sharing. The immuneACCESS repertoire file appears here via TCRdb, limited to in-frame rearrangements. These files lack a portion of the clones; in checked studies, under half of the deficit traces to unresolved V genes, and the cause of the others is not known. V and J calls and clone size are given by that table; D and trimming were obtained from the DNA. Recorded for this sample are around 120,000 clones; about three quarters of them occurred a single time. The top ten constitute less than 2% of the sample.

The receptor was derived from a woman in her forties in good health and CMV-seronegative. This chain joins TRBV9 to TRBJ2-1; the D segment could be TRBD2, given 6 matching bases. The specimen sequenced was PBMCs. Read as DNA, the sequence is TGTGCCAGCAGCGTCTGGGACGGGAGCTCCTACAATGAGCAGTTCTTC. Its translation is CASSVWDGSSYNEQFF.